This T cell receptor beta chain was documented in a study of blood T cells in healthy people across ages. A remark on this clonotype: No antigen is known for it.

CDR1 is SGHKS, CDR2 YYEKEE, per germline (reference sequence). Between the trimmed V and J ends, which lost 3 bases and 2 bases, there was a span of 15 bases. This CDR3 comprises 15 residues. Healthy Caucasian individuals from Russia aged roughly 6 to 90 served as donors. Study results and limitations: Long-lived donors carried more naive CD4+ cells and greater diversity than aged donors. The lack of PBMC sorting stopped any conclusive naive versus antigen-experienced comparison.

Primed by a sample-barcoded 5' primer and a J-beta primer mix, a second PCR proceeded for 7 to 11 cycles. TCRdb called the 5' RACE reads again in MiXCR, with one record for every CDR3 protein. In the table there are about 1.6 million distinct CDR3 sequences, almost 35% of which are singletons. The receptor's source is a woman aged 25 to 45 in good health. What was sequenced was blood. The V gene is TRBV5-5, the J gene TRBJ2-7; D gene uncertain. CDR3 sequence: CASSSSPTGPYEQYF. As DNA, the CDR3 is TGTGCCAGCAGCTCTTCCCCGACTGGACCCTACGAGCAGTACTTC. The full variable domain, in which reference TRBV5-5 and TRBJ2-7 provide the parts outside the CDR3, is DAGVTQSPTHLIKTRGQQVTLRCSPISGHKSVSWYQQVLGQGPQFIFQYYEKEERGRGNFPDRFSARQFPNYSSELNVNALLLGDSALYLCASSSSPTGPYEQYFGPGTRLTVT.